This TCR beta chain emerged from a study of identifying expanded T cells in peripheral blood. The CDR3 sequence is 13 residues long. From germline, CDR1 is SGHRS and CDR2 YFSETQ. The V and J ends lost 2 bases and 4 bases respectively, with 6 bases between them. TCRdb's table, derived via immunoSEQ multiplex PCR, lists solely in-frame clones and lacks some. The table records approximately 56,000 clones, approximately 86% of them present only once. The sequenced material came from blood. This receptor was obtained from a person between 18 and 75 years old in good health. V is TRBV5-1 and J is TRBJ1-4; D is undetermined. Here the CDR3 reads CASSLSLNEKLFF. CDR3 in DNA: TGCGCCAGCAGCTTAAGTCTTAATGAAAAACTGTTTTTT.